One and the same sample provided the 23 T cell receptor beta chains below, sequenced in a study of cytomegalovirus exposure and HLA in healthy donors. Primers for the PCR totalled 60 Vbeta and 13 Jbeta. Some clones are missing from TCRdb's copy, which holds only in-frame ones; the method was immunoSEQ multiplex PCR. The sample contains roughly 250,000 clones, 70% to 90% of which appear only once. Sequencing was carried out using PBMCs. The receptors were gathered from a middle-aged woman in good health and CMV-seropositive.

In regard to this clone: Sequence at one end of the junction differs from germline and may be a read error. This sequence joins TRBV7-9 and TRBJ2-6; 11 nucleotides match TRBD2. Germline V gene sequence: CDR1 SEHNR, CDR2 FQNEAQ (reference sequence). This CDR3 region has 17 residues. The CDR3 loop reads CASSRGTSGLGANGLTF. The DNA for the CDR3 is TGTGCCAGCAGCCGAGGGACTAGCGGTCTGGGGGCCAACGGCCTGACTTTC. The full variable domain, with the rest looked up from reference TRBV7-9 and TRBJ2-6, is DTGVSQNPRHKITKRGQNVTFRCDPISEHNRLYWYRQTLGQGPEFLTYFQNEAQLEKSRLLSDRFSAERPKGSFSTLEIQRTEQGDSAMYLCASSRGTSGLGANGLTFGAGSRLTVL.

The genes are TRBV6-1 and TRBJ2-5, with 7 bases lining up with TRBD1. The CDR3 has 12 residues. Germline CDR1 is MNHNS and CDR2 is SASEGT. Trimming cost V 6 bases and J 5 bases; bases outside gene matches: 3. The CDR3 DNA is TGTGCCAGCAGACCGACAGGGGAGACCCAGTACTTC. Protein: CASRPTGETQYF.

The chain recombines TRBV4-3 with TRBJ2-7; D is perhaps TRBD2 (5 bases). Germline-derived CDR1 and CDR2 are LGHNA and YSLEER. The CDR3 is 15 residues long. V was clipped by 0 bases and J by 3 bases, with 12 bases between them. Here the CDR3 DNA reads TGCGCCAGCAGCCAAGACCCGGGGTTAAGCTACGAGCAGTACTTC. Its protein is CASSQDPGLSYEQYF.

This chain links TRBV7-9 with TRBJ2-3; 8 bases are a match to TRBD2. The germline V gene encodes CDR1 SEHNR and CDR2 FQNEAQ (reference sequence). V trimming: 3 bases; J trimming: 5 bases; junction bases outside the gene matches: 16. This CDR3 comprises 18 residues. The CDR3 DNA is TGTGCCAGCAGCTTTGTAGGAACGGGAGGGCCCTCGTTAGATACGCAGTATTTT. As protein: CASSFVGTGGPSLDTQYF.

This clone was picked up a small number of times. The chain joins TRBV7-2 to TRBJ1-6, with TRBD1 matching over 8 bases. The CDR3 extends over 13 amino acids. Germline values: CDR1 SGHTA, CDR2 FQGNSA. The trim removed 5 bases at V and 10 bases at J, leaving 4 bases unmatched. CDR3 nucleotides: TGTGCCAGCAGCCCGGACAGGGTCTCACCCCTCCACTTT. Translated, it gives CASSPDRVSPLHF.

This clone was observed once. V and J are TRBV27 and TRBJ2-2; TRBD2 matches 10 bases. The CDR3 runs to 14 residues. V gave up 6 bases and J gave up 4 bases; unmatched junction bases: 2. The V gene's germline CDR1 is MNHEY and CDR2 SMNVEV (reference sequence). The CDR3 reads CASSGLAATGELFF. The CDR3 DNA sequence: TGTGCCAGCAGCGGACTAGCGGCCACCGGGGAGCTGTTTTTT.

This clone has just a few counts. The genes are TRBV10-3 and TRBJ1-1; TRBD1 aligns across 8 bases. Looked up from germline, CDR1 is ENHRY and CDR2 is SYGVKD. The junction had 6 bases not matched to a gene; V was cut back by 5 bases and J by 1 base. The CDR3 totals 15 residues. This CDR3 reads CAISKGDRTNTEAFF. DNA of the CDR3: TGTGCCATCAGTAAAGGGGACAGGACGAACACTGAAGCTTTCTTT.

The genes are TRBV25-1 and TRBJ1-5; D is undetermined. This CDR3 is built from 14 residues. V was clipped by 4 bases and J by 0 bases, with 7 bases between them. The germline V gene has CDR1 MGHDK and CDR2 SYGVNS. As DNA, the CDR3 is TGTGCCAGCAGTGTTGCAGATAGCAATCAGCCCCAGCATTTT. This translates into CASSVADSNQPQHF. The variable domain in full, with the rest retrieved from reference TRBV25-1 and TRBJ1-5, is EADIYQTPRYLVIGTGKKITLECSQTMGHDKMYWYQQDPGMELHLIHYSYGVNSTEKGDLSSESTVSRIRTEHFPLTLESARPSHTSQYLCASSVADSNQPQHFGDGTRLSIL.

This clone has just one count. J is TRBJ1-1 and V is TRBV2; D is uncertain. CDR1 SNHLY and CDR2 FYNNEI come from the germline V gene. V dropped 4 bases and J dropped 6 bases, with 9 bases sitting between them. This CDR3 region has 12 residues. DNA for the CDR3: TGTGCCAGCAGTGTCGGAGTTGCTGAAGCTTTCTTT. This encodes CASSVGVAEAFF.

The chain couples TRBV30 to TRBJ2-5; TRBD2 matches 11 bases. Trimming at V came to 8 bases and at J to 3 bases, leaving 11 bases not matched to a gene. Germline V gene data show CDR1 as GTSNPN and CDR2 as SVGIG (reference sequence). CDR3 length: 15 amino acids. CDR3 sequence reads: CAHGTSGSFEETQYF. The CDR3 DNA reads TGTGCCCACGGAACTAGCGGGAGCTTCGAAGAGACCCAGTACTTC. The variable domain in full, with the rest retrieved from reference TRBV30 and TRBJ2-5, is SQTIHQWPATLVQPVGSPLSLECTVEGTSNPNLYWYRQAAGRGLQLLFYSVGIGQISSEVPQNLSASRPQDRQFILSSKKLLLSDSGFYLCAHGTSGSFEETQYFGPGTRLLVL.

V is TRBV28 and J is TRBJ1-3; D remains unclear. The length of the CDR3 is 14 residues. CDR1 and CDR2 (germline): MDHEN, SYDVKM. Trimming stripped 7 bases from V and 2 bases from J, with 12 bases between. The CDR3 spells CASKRDGAGNTIYF. Written as DNA, the CDR3 is TGTGCCAGCAAACGAGACGGGGCTGGAAACACCATATATTTT.

The rearrangement uses TRBV7-2 and TRBJ2-2; D not certain. Germline assignment: CDR1 SGHTA and CDR2 FQGNSA. The CDR3 length is 15 residues. V was shortened by 1 base and J by 5 bases, with 11 bases between the two germline ends. The CDR3 nucleotides are TGTGCCAGCAGCTTAGATGGGCTCCCAACCGGGGAGCTGTTTTTT. Its translation is CASSLDGLPTGELFF.

The sample holds a few counts of this clone. The J gene is TRBJ2-1, the V gene TRBV6-1; tentatively, D is TRBD1 (5 bases). This CDR3 is built from 15 residues. Germline lookup yields CDR1 MNHNS and CDR2 SASEGT. V lost 2 bases and J lost 8, with 16 bases in between. CDR3 sequence (DNA): TGTGCCAGCAGTGAATCGTCAGGACAAGTCGATGAGCAGTTCTTC. It codes for CASSESSGQVDEQFF.

The rearrangement links TRBV2 to TRBJ2-3, with TRBD2 as a possible D gene (6 bases). The CDR3 has 15 residues. The germline V gene has CDR1 SNHLY and CDR2 FYNNEI. The ends were cut back, 2 bases at V and 0 bases at J, with 9 bases in the middle. CDR3 nucleotides: TGTGCCAGCAGTGAATCAGGGACTAGCACAGATACGCAGTATTTT. Amino acid sequence: CASSESGTSTDTQYF.

The chain couples TRBV13 to TRBJ1-6; the D gene is possibly TRBD1 (5 bases). CDR3 length: 16 amino acids. Trimming took off 5 bases at V and 3 bases at J, with 14 bases between the two ends. Germline V lookup: CDR1 PRHDT, CDR2 FYEKMQ (reference sequence). Here the CDR3 reads CASSILGGNYNSPLHF. The CDR3 DNA reads as TGTGCCAGCAGCATCCTCGGGGGGAACTATAATTCACCCCTCCACTTT.

The chain employs TRBV11-3 and TRBJ1-2, with D perhaps matching TRBD1 (5 bases). The length of the CDR3 is 15 residues. The V gene's germline CDR1 is SGHNT and CDR2 YENEEA. V was pared by 2 bases and J by 6 bases, with 16 bases between. The CDR3 coding sequence is TGTGCCAGCAGCTTAATTCAGGGAGGAGTGGATGGCTACACCTTC. This encodes CASSLIQGGVDGYTF.

This clone has just a few counts. The chain employs TRBV28 and TRBJ2-7, with D tentatively TRBD2 (5 bases). Germline V gene sequence: CDR1 MDHEN, CDR2 SYDVKM. The CDR3 is 14 amino acids. The V gene lost 6 bases and the J gene lost 2 bases, with 14 bases spanning the gap. CDR3 in amino acids: CASSRDFNAYEQYF. The CDR3 DNA sequence: TGTGCCAGCAGCCGGGATTTTAACGCCTACGAGCAGTACTTC.

The rearrangement joins TRBV28 to TRBJ2-7; TRBD2 is a possible D gene (7 bases). Germline V CDR1 and CDR2: MDHEN, SYDVKM. The CDR3 length is 13 residues. Trimming removed 2 bases from V and 12 bases from J, with 17 bases in between. The CDR3 is CASSLRGASVAYF. CDR3 bases: TGTGCCAGCAGTTTACGGGGGGCCTCAGTAGCGTACTTC.

The rearrangement uses TRBV10-3 and TRBJ2-2; D is possibly TRBD2 (6 bases). V gave up 10 bases and J gave up 5 bases, with 11 bases separating them. CDR1 and CDR2 from the germline V gene are ENHRY and SYGVKD. The CDR3 has 12 amino acids. CDR3: CATHSGTGELFF. The CDR3, as DNA: TGTGCCACCCATAGCGGTACCGGGGAGCTGTTTTTT.

The rearrangement links TRBV6-5 to TRBJ1-1; a possible D gene is TRBD1 (5 bases). The CDR3 covers 12 residues. Germline V gene lookup returns CDR1 MNHEY and CDR2 SVGAGI. V dropped 2 bases and J dropped 6 bases, with 7 bases sitting between them. The CDR3 DNA reads TGTGCCAGCAGTTACCCGGGGGCTGAAGCTTTCTTT. It translates to CASSYPGAEAFF.

The chain links TRBV4-3 to TRBJ2-4; 14 positions match TRBD2. V shed 0 bases and J 1 base; nucleotides not matched to a gene: 11. Germline CDR1 and CDR2: LGHNA and YSLEER. The CDR3 spans 21 residues. The CDR3 nucleotides read TGCGCCAGCAGCCAAGATCTCCCTCTGGGACTAGCGGGAGCGGCCAAAAACATTCAGTACTTC. Translation: CASSQDLPLGLAGAAKNIQYF.

This clone has only one observation. V usage is TRBV7-2 and J usage is TRBJ1-6, with a tentative D call TRBD1 (6 bases). CDR1 SGHTA and CDR2 FQGNSA come from the germline V gene. The CDR3 has 17 residues. Trimming removed 2 bases at V and 2 bases at J, with 13 bases between. CDR3 amino acids: CASSLTTGYPYNSPLHF. The CDR3 region has the DNA TGTGCCAGCAGCTTAACCACAGGGTATCCCTATAATTCACCCCTCCACTTT.

This chain links TRBV19 with TRBJ2-3, with 10 bases that match TRBD1. CDR1 and CDR2 from the germline V gene are LNHDA and SQIVND (reference sequence). Losses at the gene ends were 5 bases for V and 3 bases for J; bases not matched to a gene: 8. The CDR3 is made up of 16 amino acids. DNA for the CDR3: TGTGCCAGTAGTCCCCTGACAGGGGGCAGGACAGATACGCAGTATTTT. Translated: CASSPLTGGRTDTQYF.